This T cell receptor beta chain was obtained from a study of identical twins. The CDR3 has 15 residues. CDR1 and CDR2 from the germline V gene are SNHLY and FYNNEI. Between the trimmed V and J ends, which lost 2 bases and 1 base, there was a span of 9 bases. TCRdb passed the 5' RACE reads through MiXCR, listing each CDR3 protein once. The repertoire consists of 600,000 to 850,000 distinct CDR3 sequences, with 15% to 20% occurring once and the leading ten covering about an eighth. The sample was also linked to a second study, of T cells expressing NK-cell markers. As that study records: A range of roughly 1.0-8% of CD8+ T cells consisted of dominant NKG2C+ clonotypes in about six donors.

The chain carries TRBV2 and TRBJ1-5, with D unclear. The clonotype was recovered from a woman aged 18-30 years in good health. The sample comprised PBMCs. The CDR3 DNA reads TGTGCCAGCAGTGAAATGGGGATCAGCAATCAGCCCCAGCATTTT. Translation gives CASSEMGISNQPQHF.